The 15 T cell receptor beta chains given below trace back to one sample, sequenced in a study of blood T cell repertoires in COVID-19 (dated by TCRdb to 2020 to 2022). Library construction relied on the immunoSEQ multiplex PCR assay. In its TCRdb copy, this immuneACCESS table keeps in-frame sequences only and misses some clones. Where compared with another copy, unresolved V genes explain less than half of these, and the others have no known cause. Here the sample has a few hundred thousand clones; around 83% occur a single time. Approximately 5% of the sample goes to the ten largest clones. Input material: PBMCs or T cells enriched from blood (not recorded which). The receptors originated from a woman in her 50s who had recovered from COVID-19.

The rearrangement links TRBV5-4 to TRBJ1-4, with 7 nucleotides matching TRBD1. V lost 4 bases to trimming and J lost 0 bases; unmatched junction nucleotides: 6. This CDR3 spans 16 amino acids. The V gene's germline CDR1 is SGHNT and CDR2 YYREEE (reference sequence). The CDR3 nucleotides read TGTGCCAGCAGCCGCCGACAGGGTGCAACTAATGAAAAACTGTTTTTT. It specifies CASSRRQGATNEKLFF.

The CDR3: CASSTGTSGGTRRSYNEQFF. CDR3 in DNA: TGTGCCAGCAGCACCGGGACTAGCGGGGGAACGAGAAGGTCCTACAATGAGCAGTTCTTC. The chain carries TRBV7-9 and TRBJ2-1; 14 bases match TRBD2. CDR1 is SEHNR, CDR2 FQNEAQ, per germline (reference sequence). V was pared by 5 bases and J by 1 base, with 13 bases of the junction left unmatched. This CDR3 spans 20 amino acids.

The chain combines TRBV5-1 with TRBJ1-6; the D gene is possibly TRBD1 (5 bases). This CDR3 comprises 15 residues. V lost 3 bases and J 8 bases, leaving 15 bases between the germline ends. Germline lookup yields CDR1 SGHRS and CDR2 YFSETQ. The chain's CDR3 is CASSSFGGADSPLHF. The CDR3 DNA is TGCGCCAGCAGCTCCTTTGGAGGGGCGGATTCACCCCTCCACTTT.

The sample holds one count of this clone. The chain links TRBV19 to TRBJ2-3; 11 bases match TRBD2. V lost 2 bases and J lost 6; bases outside the gene matches: 10. The V gene's germline CDR1 is LNHDA and CDR2 SQIVND (reference sequence). The CDR3 spans 17 residues. This chain's CDR3 is CASSISSSGRALDTQYF. The CDR3 DNA follows: TGTGCCAGTAGTATAAGCAGTAGCGGGAGGGCCTTGGATACGCAGTATTTT.

A remark on this clone: One junction end does not reproduce the germline sequence, and a read error may be involved. V gene TRBV7-7 combines with J gene TRBJ2-2, with 8 nucleotides matching TRBD1. This CDR3 region has 15 residues. CDR1 SSHAT and CDR2 FNYEAQ come from the germline V gene (reference sequence). The CDR3 here is CASSLGQGYTGELFF. DNA of the CDR3: TGTGCTAGCAGCTTAGGACAGGGATACACCGGGGAGCTGTTTTTT.

This sequence joins TRBV19 and TRBJ1-5, with D hard to call. The CDR3 consists of 14 residues. The germline V gene has CDR1 LNHDA and CDR2 SQIVND (reference sequence). Trimming removed 1 base from V and 1 base from J, with 5 bases in between. The CDR3 is CASSIVSSNQPQHF. The CDR3 DNA is TGTGCCAGTAGTATAGTTTCGAGCAATCAGCCCCAGCATTTT.

This rearrangement joins TRBV10-3 to TRBJ1-6; no clear D gene. This CDR3 is built from 17 residues. Trimming stripped 2 bases from V and 6 bases from J, with 17 bases between. CDR1 and CDR2 from the germline V gene are ENHRY and SYGVKD. CDR3 sequence (DNA): TGTGCCATCAGTGAGACGAGTACAGAAATACCTAATTCACCCCTCCACTTT. Translated, it gives CAISETSTEIPNSPLHF.

The rearrangement joins TRBV6-5 to TRBJ2-5, with 8 bases that match TRBD2. V was pared by 8 bases and J by 5 bases, with 10 bases of the junction left unmatched. The CDR3 sequence is 14 residues long. Germline V gene lookup returns CDR1 MNHEY and CDR2 SVGAGI. The DNA of the CDR3 is TGTGCCAGCGGGGCGGGAGGATGGGAGGAGACCCAGTACTTC. The encoded protein is CASGAGGWEETQYF.

The J gene is TRBJ2-3, the V gene TRBV11-3; 7 bases align to TRBD2. V trimming: 8 bases; J trimming: 2 bases; junction bases outside the gene matches: 7. Germline V CDR1 and CDR2: SGHNT, YENEEA. This CDR3 is 14 amino acids long. The CDR3 region has the DNA TGTGCCAGCGGGCGAGCGGGGCTCACAGATACGCAGTATTTT. This sequence encodes CASGRAGLTDTQYF.

The chain combines TRBV12-3 or TRBV12-4 with TRBJ2-4; weak D call: TRBD2 (5 bases). The CDR3 sequence is 12 residues long. V was cut by 3 bases and J by 7 bases, with 7 bases left in between. This chain's CDR3 is CASSFEGNIQYF. For the CDR3, the DNA is TGTGCCAGCAGTTTTGAGGGTAACATTCAGTACTTC.

The V gene is TRBV5-6, the J gene TRBJ1-4; the D gene is possibly TRBD1 (5 bases). V lost 4 bases and J 6 bases, leaving 16 bases between the germline ends. The CDR3 loop spans 15 amino acids. Germline CDR1 is SGHDT and CDR2 is YYEEEE. The CDR3 nucleotides are TGTGCCAGCAGCCGCCGGGGGGGTATTTATGAAAAACTGTTTTTT. It yields the protein CASSRRGGIYEKLFF.

This clone was seen a handful of times. This chain links TRBV10-3 with TRBJ1-2; possible D gene TRBD1, 6 bases. The germline V gene has CDR1 ENHRY and CDR2 SYGVKD. There are 17 residues in the CDR3. With 2 bases removed from V and 0 bases from J, the gap between germline ends came to 16 bases. The CDR3 nucleotides read TGTGCCATCAGTGAGATCGCCCTACGGACAGCTAACTATGGCTACACCTTC. Its translation is CAISEIALRTANYGYTF.

This clone has a single count. The gene calls are TRBV19 and TRBJ1-5; 7 bases match TRBD1. Trimming at V came to 4 bases and at J to 0 bases, leaving 12 bases not matched to a gene. The CDR3 loop spans 18 amino acids. Looked up from germline, CDR1 is LNHDA and CDR2 is SQIVND (reference sequence). The CDR3 bases are TGTGCCAGTAGTAGGCGGGCCGGGACAGATTATAGCAATCAGCCCCAGCATTTT. As protein: CASSRRAGTDYSNQPQHF.

There are a few counts of this clone. The rearrangement uses TRBV30 and TRBJ1-5; D is perhaps TRBD1 (6 bases). The V gene's germline CDR1 is GTSNPN and CDR2 SVGIG (reference sequence). This CDR3 contains 17 residues. The V and J ends lost 0 bases and 6 bases respectively, with 21 bases between them. CDR3 sequence (DNA): TGTGCCTGGAGTGTAACGGGCGGGGGGGCTTGGATTCAGCCCCAGCATTTT. Protein: CAWSVTGGGAWIQPQHF. The full variable domain, in which reference TRBV30 and TRBJ1-5 provide the parts outside the CDR3, is SQTIHQWPATLVQPVGSPLSLECTVEGTSNPNLYWYRQAAGRGLQLLFYSVGIGQISSEVPQNLSASRPQDRQFILSSKKLLLSDSGFYLCAWSVTGGGAWIQPQHFGDGTRLSIL.

The rearrangement uses TRBV29-1 and TRBJ1-3; maybe TRBD1 (5 bases). The CDR3 sequence is 15 residues long. V lost 0 bases to trimming and J lost 3 bases, with 12 bases between them. Germline CDR1 is SQVTM and CDR2 is ANQGSEA. The CDR3, as DNA: TGCAGCGTTGAAGATTACCAGGGCGGTGGAAACACCATATATTTT. This sequence encodes CSVEDYQGGGNTIYF.